This T cell receptor beta chain is drawn from a study of blood T cell repertoires in COVID-19. Libraries were prepared by immunoSEQ multiplex PCR; TCRdb keeps only in-frame clonotypes and omits some of them. The sample holds about 350,000 clones, roughly 87% seen once. The length of the CDR3 is 12 residues. Germline V gene lookup returns CDR1 MDHEN and CDR2 SYDVKM. The V and J ends lost 8 bases and 3 bases respectively, with 10 bases between them. The chain combines TRBV28 with TRBJ1-1; the D gene is possibly TRBD1 (5 bases). The sample comprised peripheral blood. This clonotype was obtained from an older woman with COVID-19, enrolled during active disease. The CDR3 DNA sequence: TGTGCCAGCGAAGTCAGGGACACTGAAGCTTTCTTT. Encoded protein: CASEVRDTEAFF.